Reported below is one TCR beta chain. This clone came up once. Its target antigen remains unknown. Base qualities are not recorded, but no much larger clone differs from it by a single base. The sample comes from a study of blood T cell repertoires in COVID-19 (dated by TCRdb to 2018 to 2021). At the level of the whole study: The collaborator samples originated in the United States, Italy and Spain and spanned the acute and convalescent phases of COVID-19. The prospective study material was composed of cDNA or gDNA derived from T cells, B-cell-depleted T cells, or PBMCs. Deeply sampled blood TCRbeta repertoires from subjects exposed to, actively infected with, or recovered from COVID-19 were included in the dataset. The repertoires were released in a freely available public database meant as a resource for research on the immune response to SARS-CoV-2. The samples were drawn from two sources: the first 160 participants of the ongoing ImmuneRACE study, and fewer than 1,500 subjects contributed by 6 global collaborators. Nearly every sample came with metadata listing a de-identified subject ID, COVID-19 status, age in years and sex. HLA class I and class II types, where available, came from metadata supplied by the sample provider rather than from assay-based typing.

TCRbeta CDR3 regions were amplified from genomic DNA by means of the immunoSEQ Assay, a bias-controlled multiplex PCR. Regarding the original processing steps: Within the assay, amplification of reference gene primers was used to estimate how many nucleated cells each sample contained. To quantify the absolute abundance of each unique TCRbeta CDR3 rearrangement, sequence reads were collapsed and filtered. For each sample, productive Simpson clonality was calculated as the square root of Simpson's diversity index across productive rearrangements. TCRdb limited this immuneACCESS table to in-frame rearrangements with V and J called. A share of clones is missing; checked studies link under half to unresolved V genes, and the rest is unexplained. V, J and clone size were drawn from that table, and D and trimming were deduced from the DNA. The sample table contains hundreds of thousands of clones; only one count was recorded for roughly 86% of them. In total, the top ten clones hold 11% of the sample.

Broader findings and caveats from the paper: The quantity of clinical and demographic metadata differed by source and by participant and was supplied without curation.

One collaborating source in Seattle enrolled patients during active infection and followed them longitudinally through the course of disease. Collaborating institutions collected whole blood in K2EDTA tubes following their own protocols. For TCRbeta analysis, collaborators shipped samples as frozen whole blood, isolated PBMCs, or DNA extracted from either of those sample types. The CDR3 goes from the cysteine to the phenylalanine over 14 residues. The only DNA kept is the CDR3, 42 bases in frame from the first base. V loses 1 base of germline sequence and J loses 5 bases, and the interval between the two ends is 12 bases. Based on the germline V gene (reference sequence), the CDR1 and CDR2 sequences are SEHNR and FQNEAQ.

The V and J genes are TRBV7-9 and TRBJ2-7; tentative D gene TRBD2, with 7 bases matching. What was sequenced was peripheral blood. The clonotype originates from a woman under 40 with COVID-19, enrolled during active disease. Here is the DNA: TGTGCCAGCAGCTTAGTTGTAGGGGGGGACGAGCAGTACTTC. Its protein is CASSLVVGGDEQYF. The CDR3, completed at both ends by the reference TRBV7-9 and TRBJ2-7 genes, gives the full variable domain DTGVSQNPRHKITKRGQNVTFRCDPISEHNRLYWYRQTLGQGPEFLTYFQNEAQLEKSRLLSDRFSAERPKGSFSTLEIQRTEQGDSAMYLCASSLVVGGDEQYFGPGTRLTVT.